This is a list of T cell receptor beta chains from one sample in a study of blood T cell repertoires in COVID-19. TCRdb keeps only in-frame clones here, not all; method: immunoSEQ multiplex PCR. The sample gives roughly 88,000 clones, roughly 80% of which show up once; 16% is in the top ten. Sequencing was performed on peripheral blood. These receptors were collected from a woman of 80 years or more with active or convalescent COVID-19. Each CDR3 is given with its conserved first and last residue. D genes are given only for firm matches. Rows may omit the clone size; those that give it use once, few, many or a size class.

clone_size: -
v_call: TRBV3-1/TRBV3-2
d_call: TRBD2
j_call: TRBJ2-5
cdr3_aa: CASSQGGLAVKETQYF
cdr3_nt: TGTGCCAGCAGCCAGGGAGGACTAGCGGTAAAAGAGACCCAGTACTTC

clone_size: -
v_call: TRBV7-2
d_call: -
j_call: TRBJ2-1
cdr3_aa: CASSLVATSIDEQFF
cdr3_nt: TGTGCCAGCAGCTTAGTAGCGACTAGTATCGATGAGCAGTTCTTC

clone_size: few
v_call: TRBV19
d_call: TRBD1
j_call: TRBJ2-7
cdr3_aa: CASSHEQGLYEQYF
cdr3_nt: TGTGCCAGTAGTCATGAACAGGGGCTCTACGAGCAGTACTTC

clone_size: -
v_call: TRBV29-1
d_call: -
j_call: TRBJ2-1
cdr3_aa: CSVDEKGKPYNEQFF
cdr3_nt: TGCAGCGTTGATGAGAAGGGGAAGCCCTACAATGAGCAGTTCTTC

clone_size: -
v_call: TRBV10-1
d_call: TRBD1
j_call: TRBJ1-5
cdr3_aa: CASMIQGSGNQPQHF
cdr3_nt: TGCGCCAGCATGATACAGGGGAGTGGCAATCAGCCCCAGCATTTT

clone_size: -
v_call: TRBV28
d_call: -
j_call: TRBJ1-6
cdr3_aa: CASRDEERRLNSPLHF
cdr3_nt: TGTGCCAGCAGAGACGAAGAAAGGAGACTAAATTCACCCCTCCACTTT

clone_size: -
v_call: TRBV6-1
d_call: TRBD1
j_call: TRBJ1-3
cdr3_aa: CASSGKRTGTGSGNTIYF
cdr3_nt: TGTGCCAGCAGTGGAAAAAGGACTGGGACAGGCTCTGGAAACACCATATATTTT

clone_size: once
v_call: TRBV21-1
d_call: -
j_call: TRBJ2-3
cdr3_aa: CASSKETRTDTQYF
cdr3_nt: TGTGCCAGCAGCAAAGAAACACGCACAGATACGCAGTATTTT

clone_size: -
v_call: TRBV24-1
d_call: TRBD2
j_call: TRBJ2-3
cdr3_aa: CATSDPGGTSDRADTQYF
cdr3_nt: TGTGCCACCAGTGATCCCGGGGGGACTAGCGACAGAGCCGATACGCAGTATTTT

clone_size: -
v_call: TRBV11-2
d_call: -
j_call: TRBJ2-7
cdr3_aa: CASSRPEGGSQYF
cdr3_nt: TGTGCCAGCAGTCGACCAGAAGGAGGGTCGCAGTACTTC

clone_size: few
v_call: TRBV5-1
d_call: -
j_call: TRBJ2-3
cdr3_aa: CASSLAGAPSTDTQYF
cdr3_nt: TGCGCCAGCAGCTTGGCGGGTGCACCCAGCACAGATACGCAGTATTTT

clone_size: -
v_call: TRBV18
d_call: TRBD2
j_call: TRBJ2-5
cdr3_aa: CASSPSGTSGSETQYF
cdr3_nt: TGTGCCAGCTCACCATCGGGGACTAGCGGGAGTGAGACCCAGTACTTC

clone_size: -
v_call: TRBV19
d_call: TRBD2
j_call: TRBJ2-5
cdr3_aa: CASSIEGSGLVGQETQYF
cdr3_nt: TGTGCCAGTAGTATAGAGGGGTCCGGACTAGTGGGCCAAGAGACCCAGTACTTC

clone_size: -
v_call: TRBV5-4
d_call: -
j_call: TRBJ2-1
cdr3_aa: CASSTGLISYNEQFF
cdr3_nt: TGTGCCAGCAGCACGGGACTTATCTCTTACAATGAGCAGTTCTTC

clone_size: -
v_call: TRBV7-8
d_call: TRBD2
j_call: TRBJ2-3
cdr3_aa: CASSAGLAGVDTQYF
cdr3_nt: TGTGCCAGCAGCGCCGGACTAGCGGGAGTAGATACGCAGTATTTT

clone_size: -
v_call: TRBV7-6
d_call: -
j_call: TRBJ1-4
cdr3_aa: CASSLRRQLNEKLFF
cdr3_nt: TGTGCCAGCAGCTTAAGGCGGCAGCTAAATGAAAAACTGTTTTTT

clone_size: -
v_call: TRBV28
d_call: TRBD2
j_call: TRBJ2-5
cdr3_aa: CASSLWNGGEQETQYF
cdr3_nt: TGTGCCAGCAGTTTATGGAACGGGGGGGAGCAAGAGACCCAGTACTTC

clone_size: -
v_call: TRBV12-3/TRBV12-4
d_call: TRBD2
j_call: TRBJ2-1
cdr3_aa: CASSLTLAGSQFF
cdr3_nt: TGTGCCAGCAGTTTAACTCTAGCGGGATCGCAGTTCTTC

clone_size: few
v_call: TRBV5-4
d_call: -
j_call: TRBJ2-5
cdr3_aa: CASSLGQQQETQYF
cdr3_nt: TGTGCCAGCAGCTTGGGACAGCAACAAGAGACCCAGTACTTC

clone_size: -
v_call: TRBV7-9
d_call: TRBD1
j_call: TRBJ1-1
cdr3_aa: CASSLDSAGGEAFF
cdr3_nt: TGTGCCAGCAGCTTAGACTCGGCAGGGGGTGAAGCTTTCTTT

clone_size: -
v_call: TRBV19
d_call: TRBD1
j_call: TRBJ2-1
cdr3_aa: CASSVTGGANNEQFF
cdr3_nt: TGTGCCAGTAGTGTAACAGGGGGCGCGAATAATGAGCAGTTCTTC

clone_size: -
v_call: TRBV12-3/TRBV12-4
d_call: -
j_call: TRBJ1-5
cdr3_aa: CASSPSNQPQHF
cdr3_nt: TGTGCCAGCAGCCCAAGCAATCAGCCCCAGCATTTT

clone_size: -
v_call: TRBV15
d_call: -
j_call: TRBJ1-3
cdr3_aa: CATSRDRFRSGPGNTIYF
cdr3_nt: TGTGCCACCAGCAGAGATCGGTTTAGGTCAGGTCCTGGAAACACCATATATTTT

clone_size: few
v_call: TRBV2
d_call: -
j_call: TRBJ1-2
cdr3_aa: CATYGYTF
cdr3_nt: TGTGCGACTTATGGCTACACCTTC

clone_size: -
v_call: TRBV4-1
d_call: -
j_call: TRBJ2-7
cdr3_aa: CASTTSEGSGRSYEQYF
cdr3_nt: TGCGCCAGCACCACGTCCGAGGGGAGCGGGCGCTCCTACGAGCAGTACTTC

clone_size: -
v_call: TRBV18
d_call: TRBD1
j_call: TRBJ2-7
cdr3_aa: CASSQDRVSEQYF
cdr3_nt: TGTGCCAGCTCACAGGACAGGGTGAGCGAGCAGTACTTC

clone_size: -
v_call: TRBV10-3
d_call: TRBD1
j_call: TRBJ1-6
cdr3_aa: CAIPNIHRTGRAFAVDSPLHF
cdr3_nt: TGTGCCATTCCAAACATCCATCGGACAGGGAGGGCCTTCGCCGTTGATTCACCCCTCCACTTT

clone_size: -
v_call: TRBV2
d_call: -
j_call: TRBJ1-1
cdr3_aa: CASRSSQLNTEAFF
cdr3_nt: TGTGCCAGCAGAAGTTCACAGCTGAACACTGAAGCTTTCTTT

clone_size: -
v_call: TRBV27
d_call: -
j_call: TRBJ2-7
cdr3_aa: CASSSQTGPYEQYF
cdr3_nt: TGTGCCAGCAGTTCACAGACAGGCCCCTACGAGCAGTACTTC

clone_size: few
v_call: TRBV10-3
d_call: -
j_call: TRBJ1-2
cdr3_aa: CAISEGSGYTF
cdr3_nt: TGTGCCATCAGTGAAGGGAGTGGCTACACCTTC

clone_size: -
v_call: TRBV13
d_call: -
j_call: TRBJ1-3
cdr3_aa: CASSRGGGNTIYF
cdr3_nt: TGTGCCAGCAGCCGAGGAGGGGGAAACACCATATATTTT

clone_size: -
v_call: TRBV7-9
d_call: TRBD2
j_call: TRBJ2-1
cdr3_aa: CASIPPGGSYNEQFF
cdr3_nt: TGTGCCAGCATCCCACCGGGGGGCTCCTACAATGAGCAGTTCTTC

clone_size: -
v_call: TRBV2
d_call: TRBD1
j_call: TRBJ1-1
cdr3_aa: CASKRGTGLNTEAFF
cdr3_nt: TGTGCCAGCAAAAGGGGGACAGGACTGAACACTGAAGCTTTCTTT

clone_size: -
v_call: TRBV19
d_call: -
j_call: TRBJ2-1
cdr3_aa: CASSRVGPNNEQFF
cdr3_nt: TGTGCCAGTAGTAGGGTGGGCCCGAACAATGAGCAGTTCTTC

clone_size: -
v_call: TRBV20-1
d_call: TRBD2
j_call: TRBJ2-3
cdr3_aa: CSASVSGGLSDTQYF
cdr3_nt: TGCAGTGCTAGTGTGAGCGGGGGGTTGTCAGATACGCAGTATTTT

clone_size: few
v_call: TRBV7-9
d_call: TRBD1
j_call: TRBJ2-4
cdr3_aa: CASSLGTGENIQYF
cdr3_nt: TGTGCCAGCAGCTTAGGGACAGGGGAAAACATTCAGTACTTC

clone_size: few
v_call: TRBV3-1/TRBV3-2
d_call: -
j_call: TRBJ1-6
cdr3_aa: CASSHSQPNSPLHF
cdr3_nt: TGTGCCAGCAGCCATTCACAGCCTAATTCACCCCTCCACTTT

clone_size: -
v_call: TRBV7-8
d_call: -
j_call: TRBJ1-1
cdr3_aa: CASSPTNRNTEAFF
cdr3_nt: TGTGCCAGCAGCCCTACGAACCGGAACACTGAAGCTTTCTTT

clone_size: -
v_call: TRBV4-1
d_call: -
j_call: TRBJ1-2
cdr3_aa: CASRTGLQDGYTF
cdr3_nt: TGCGCCAGCAGAACAGGGTTGCAGGATGGCTACACCTTC

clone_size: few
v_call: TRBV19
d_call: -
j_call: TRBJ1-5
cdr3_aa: CASSRYAGSNQPQHF
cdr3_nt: TGTGCCAGTAGTCGTTATGCGGGGAGCAATCAGCCCCAGCATTTT

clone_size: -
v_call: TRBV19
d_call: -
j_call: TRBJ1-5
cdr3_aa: CASSSEAGVSQPQHF
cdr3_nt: TGTGCCAGTAGTAGTGAGGCAGGGGTTTCGCAGCCCCAGCATTTT

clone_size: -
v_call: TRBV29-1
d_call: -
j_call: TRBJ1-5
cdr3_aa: CSVMRDGNQPQHF
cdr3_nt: TGCAGCGTAATGAGGGATGGCAATCAGCCCCAGCATTTT

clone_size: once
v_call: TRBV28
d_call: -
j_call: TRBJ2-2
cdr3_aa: CASSRGYGELFF
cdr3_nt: TGTGCCAGCAGTAGGGGGTACGGGGAGCTGTTTTTT

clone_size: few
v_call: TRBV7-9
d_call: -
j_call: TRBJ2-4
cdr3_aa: CASSVTGAKNIQYF
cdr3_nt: TGTGCCAGCAGCGTGACAGGAGCCAAAAACATTCAGTACTTC

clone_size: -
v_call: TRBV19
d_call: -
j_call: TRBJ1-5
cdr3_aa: CASSTLPSRGYSNQPQHF
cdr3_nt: TGTGCCAGTAGTACCCTTCCTTCCAGGGGATATAGCAATCAGCCCCAGCATTTT

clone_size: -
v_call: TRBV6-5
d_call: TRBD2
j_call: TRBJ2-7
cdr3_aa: CASSYLSATSSYEQYF
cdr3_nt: TGTGCCAGCAGTTACCTTTCTGCGACTAGCTCTTACGAGCAGTACTTC

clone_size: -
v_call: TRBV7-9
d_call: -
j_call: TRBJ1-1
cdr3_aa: CASSLDESRTVF
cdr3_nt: TGTGCCAGCAGCTTAGACGAATCGAGGACTGTCTTT

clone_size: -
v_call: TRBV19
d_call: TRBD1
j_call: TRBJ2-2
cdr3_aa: CASSRQGNTGELFF
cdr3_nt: TGTGCCAGTAGTAGACAGGGGAACACCGGGGAGCTGTTTTTT

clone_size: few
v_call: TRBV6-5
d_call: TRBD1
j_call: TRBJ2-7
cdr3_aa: CASSYSKLGQTYEQYF
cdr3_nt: TGTGCCAGCAGTTACTCGAAGTTGGGACAGACCTACGAGCAGTACTTC

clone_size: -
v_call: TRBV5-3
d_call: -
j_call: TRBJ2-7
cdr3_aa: CARSYGPEQGHSYEQYF
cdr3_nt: TGTGCCAGAAGCTATGGCCCCGAACAGGGCCACTCCTACGAGCAGTACTTC

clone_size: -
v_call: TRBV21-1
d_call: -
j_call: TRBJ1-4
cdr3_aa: CASSNHDRATNEKLFF
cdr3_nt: TGTGCCAGCAGCAACCATGACAGGGCAACTAATGAAAAACTGTTTTTT

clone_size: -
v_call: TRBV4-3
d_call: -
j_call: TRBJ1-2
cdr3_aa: CASSQDTTANYGYTF
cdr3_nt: TGCGCCAGCAGCCAAGATACCACAGCTAACTATGGCTACACCTTC

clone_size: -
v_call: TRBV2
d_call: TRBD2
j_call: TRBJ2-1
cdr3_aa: CASSELGLAGGPEQFF
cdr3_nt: TGTGCCAGCAGTGAATTGGGACTAGCGGGGGGGCCTGAGCAGTTCTTC

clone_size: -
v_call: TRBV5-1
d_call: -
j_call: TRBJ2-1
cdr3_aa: CASSIATSSSYNEQFF
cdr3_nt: TGCGCCAGCAGCATCGCAACTAGCAGCTCCTACAATGAGCAGTTCTTC